This T cell receptor (beta chain) was observed in a study of T cells in Graves' hyperthyroidism and ophthalmopathy. Researchers took RNA transcripts and amplified the TCR beta CDR3 regions from them. The HTBI set primed first-round TCR CDR3 RT-PCR. TCRdb re-analysed the multiplex PCR reads in MiXCR, keeping a single row per CDR3 protein. The table includes some 500,000 distinct CDR3 sequences, around 24% detected once. The CDR3 is 16 amino acids. The V gene's germline CDR1 is SGHDT and CDR2 YYEEEE. V trimming: 4 bases; J trimming: 1 base; junction bases outside the gene matches: 3. This TCR derives from a woman between 25 and 40 years old with Graves' ophthalmopathy. V usage is TRBV5-6 and J usage is TRBJ2-5; 14 bases match TRBD2. The sample comprised blood. DNA of the CDR3: TGTGCCAGCAGCCAGGGACTAGCGGGGGCCCAAGAGACCCAGTACTTC. This encodes CASSQGLAGAQETQYF.